The 32 T cell receptor beta chains given below trace back to one sample, sequenced in a study of blood T cell repertoires in COVID-19. Libraries were prepared by immunoSEQ multiplex PCR; TCRdb keeps only in-frame clonotypes and omits some of them. The sample carries a few hundred thousand clones, around 89% recorded once. The sample was PBMCs or T cells enriched from blood (not recorded which). The receptors originated from a woman in her sixties in a cohort exposed to, infected with or recovered from COVID-19 (not recorded which).

The J gene is TRBJ1-4, the V gene TRBV11-3, with D uncertain. Trimming removed 3 bases at V and 5 bases at J, with 13 bases between. Germline V gives CDR1 SGHNT, CDR2 YENEEA. The CDR3 runs to 15 residues. The CDR3 here is CASSFFTATNEKLFF. DNA for the CDR3: TGTGCCAGCAGCTTCTTCACAGCCACAAATGAAAAACTGTTTTTT.

This sequence joins TRBV15 and TRBJ2-1; tentative D call: TRBD2 (5 bases). Deletions cut 0 bases from V and 0 bases from J, with 12 bases between. Germline CDR1 is LNHNV and CDR2 is YYDKDF (reference sequence). CDR3 length equals 17 residues. The CDR3 sequence: CATSRDFTGSSYNEQFF. CDR3 DNA: TGTGCCACCAGCAGAGATTTTACGGGGAGCTCCTACAATGAGCAGTTCTTC.

The J gene is TRBJ1-6, the V gene TRBV5-5; D unclear. This CDR3 comprises 20 residues. CDR1 and CDR2 from the germline V gene are SGHKS and YYEKEE (reference sequence). V lost 0 bases and J lost 2, with 21 bases in between. The CDR3 DNA reads as TGTGCCAGCAGCTTGGCCCCTTTTGCTACCCCCGGGACCTATAATTCACCCCTCCACTTT. Its translation is CASSLAPFATPGTYNSPLHF.

This rearrangement joins TRBV10-1 to TRBJ2-7; 8 nucleotides agree with TRBD1. This CDR3 is built from 16 residues. The junction had 13 bases not matched to a gene; V was cut back by 3 bases and J by 6 bases. CDR1 is WNHNN, CDR2 SYGVQD, per germline (reference sequence). CDR3: CASSERTGSISSEQYF. The CDR3 DNA sequence: TGCGCCAGCAGTGAACGGACAGGGAGCATTTCTAGCGAGCAGTACTTC.

The chain joins TRBV7-9 to TRBJ2-7; unclear D gene. The CDR3 runs to 13 residues. V lost 3 bases, J lost 0 bases, and 6 bases lay in between. Germline values: CDR1 SEHNR, CDR2 FQNEAQ (reference sequence). CDR3 amino acids: CASSFPSSYEQYF. Written as DNA, the CDR3 is TGTGCCAGCAGCTTCCCTAGCTCCTACGAGCAGTACTTC. The variable domain in full, completed from reference TRBV7-9 and TRBJ2-7, reads DTGVSQNPRHKITKRGQNVTFRCDPISEHNRLYWYRQTLGQGPEFLTYFQNEAQLEKSRLLSDRFSAERPKGSFSTLEIQRTEQGDSAMYLCASSFPSSYEQYFGPGTRLTVT.

This clone was detected only once. The rearrangement uses TRBV20-1 and TRBJ2-5, with TRBD2 matching 13 bases. V lost 3 bases and J lost 6; bases outside the gene matches: 4. Germline assignment: CDR1 DFQATT and CDR2 SNEGSKA (reference sequence). The CDR3 is 14 residues long. Here the CDR3 reads CSASGLAGAQTQYF. Here the CDR3 DNA reads TGCAGTGCTAGTGGACTAGCGGGAGCCCAGACCCAGTACTTC.

The gene calls are TRBV5-1 and TRBJ1-2, with D hard to call. From germline, CDR1 is SGHRS and CDR2 YFSETQ. Trimming removed 5 bases at V and 0 bases at J, with 14 bases between. The CDR3 runs 15 residues. CDR3 residues: CASSFLGSTNYGYTF. CDR3 coding DNA: TGCGCCAGCAGTTTCCTGGGGAGCACTAACTATGGCTACACCTTC.

The rearrangement joins TRBV11-1 to TRBJ2-1; TRBD2 agrees at 14 bases. This CDR3 contains 16 residues. Germline V CDR1 and CDR2: SGHAT, FQDESV (reference sequence). V shed 2 bases, J shed 8 bases, and the junction held 5 bases outside the gene matches. This CDR3 is CASSLNTGLAGDEQFF. In nucleotides, the CDR3 is TGTGCCAGCAGCTTAAATACGGGACTAGCGGGAGATGAGCAGTTCTTC. Complete variable domain (other parts from reference TRBV11-1 and TRBJ2-1): EAEVAQSPRYKITEKSQAVAFWCDPISGHATLYWYRQILGQGPELLVQFQDESVVDDSQLPKDRFSAERLKGVDSTLKIQPAELGDSAMYLCASSLNTGLAGDEQFFGPGTRLTVL.

The chain uses TRBV10-1 and TRBJ2-7; TRBD2 is a possible D gene (6 bases). This CDR3 is built from 12 residues. Germline-derived CDR1 and CDR2 are WNHNN and SYGVQD (reference sequence). Trimming cost V 8 bases and J 7 bases, with 15 bases left between them. CDR3 sequence (DNA): TGCGCCAGCGGCCCCCTGGGGGGAGAGCAGTACTTC. This encodes CASGPLGGEQYF.

The chain recombines TRBV29-1 with TRBJ1-3; D unclear. The V end lost 4 bases, the J end lost 2 bases, and 6 bases lay between the germline ends. CDR3 length equals 12 residues. CDR1 and CDR2 from the germline V gene are SQVTM and ANQGSEA. This CDR3 is CSVGTTGNTIYF. CDR3 in DNA: TGCAGCGTTGGTACTACTGGAAACACCATATATTTT.

This rearrangement joins TRBV4-3 to TRBJ2-1, with 8 bases lining up with TRBD1. CDR3 length: 17 residues. Unmatched junction bases numbered 8, after V lost 2 bases and J lost 2 bases. CDR1 and CDR2 from the germline V gene are LGHNA and YSLEER. The CDR3 loop is CASSQYPHRGAYNEQFF. The CDR3 DNA reads TGCGCCAGCAGCCAATATCCTCACAGGGGGGCCTACAATGAGCAGTTCTTC.

On this clone itself: The junction shows a germline mismatch at one end, possibly a read error. The chain employs TRBV7-3 and TRBJ2-1; 10 bases map to TRBD2. CDR3 length: 14 residues. Germline CDR1 is SGHTA and CDR2 is FQGTGA. CDR3 residues: CASSLLSSGSGVIF. The CDR3 bases are TGTGCCAGCAGCTTGTTGTCTAGCGGGAGCGGGGTGATCTTC. The full variable domain, its missing parts supplied by reference TRBV7-3 and TRBJ2-1, is GAGVSQTPSNKVTEKGKYVELRCDPISGHTALYWYRQSLGQGPEFLIYFQGTGAADDSGLPNDRFFAVRPEGSVSTLKIQRTERGDSAVYLCASSLLSSGSGVIFGPGTRLTVL.

In this sample, this clone turned up once. The chain combines TRBV11-2 with TRBJ2-7; no reliable D call. V lost 1 base to trimming and J lost 2 bases, with 9 bases between them. CDR1 and CDR2 (germline): SGHAT, FQNNGV. The CDR3 is 14 amino acids. This CDR3 is CASSLVGWTYEQYF. Written as DNA, the CDR3 is TGTGCCAGCAGCTTAGTGGGCTGGACCTACGAGCAGTACTTC. Full variable domain (remainder filled in from reference TRBV11-2 and TRBJ2-7): EAGVAQSPRYKIIEKRQSVAFWCNPISGHATLYWYQQILGQGPKLLIQFQNNGVVDDSQLPKDRFSAERLKGVDSTLKIQPAKLEDSAVYLCASSLVGWTYEQYFGPGTRLTVT.

This chain joins TRBV30 and TRBJ1-1, with D possibly being TRBD1 (6 bases). The V and J ends lost 3 bases and 5 bases respectively, with 10 bases between them. The CDR3 contains 12 residues. Per germline, CDR1 GTSNPN and CDR2 SVGIG (reference sequence). CDR3 in amino acids: CAWRLQGTEAFF. CDR3 nucleotide sequence: TGTGCCTGGAGGCTCCAGGGGACTGAAGCTTTCTTT.

V and J are TRBV5-8 and TRBJ1-5, with D maybe TRBD1 (5 bases). The germline V gene has CDR1 SGHTS and CDR2 YDEGEE. This CDR3 region has 16 residues. Trimming took off 1 base at V and 2 bases at J, with 13 bases between the two ends. CDR3 residues: CASSLYGGVGNQPQHF. The CDR3 DNA reads as TGTGCCAGCAGCTTGTACGGGGGAGTAGGCAATCAGCCCCAGCATTTT.

Here the CDR3 reads CASSQPLRDTQYF. CDR3 DNA sequence: TGTGCCAGCAGCCAACCCCTTAGAGATACGCAGTATTTT. The rearrangement joins TRBV14 to TRBJ2-3; no definite D call. The CDR3 has 13 residues. With 2 bases removed from V and 5 bases from J, the gap between germline ends came to 8 bases. Germline V gene sequence: CDR1 SGHDN, CDR2 FVKESK.

This chain connects TRBV19 to TRBJ1-5; TRBD1 agrees at 10 bases. The CDR3 consists of 17 residues. J gave up 1 base and V 3 bases, and 6 bases lay outside the gene matches. Looked up from germline, CDR1 is LNHDA and CDR2 is SQIVND (reference sequence). In DNA form, the CDR3 reads TGTGCCAGTAGTATTCCCTTGGACAGGGGGAGCAATCAGCCCCAGCATTTT. Its translation: CASSIPLDRGSNQPQHF.

The V gene is TRBV5-1, the J gene TRBJ1-2; 7 bases match TRBD1. The CDR3 length is 13 residues. Trimming cost V 4 bases and J 6 bases; bases outside gene matches: 6. Germline CDR1 and CDR2: SGHRS and YFSETQ. The CDR3 sequence: CASSNPGQDGYTF. CDR3 in DNA: TGCGCCAGCAGCAACCCAGGACAGGATGGCTACACCTTC.

The chain uses TRBV25-1 and TRBJ2-5, with D possibly being TRBD2 (6 bases). CDR3 size: 15 residues. The ends were cut back, 3 bases at V and 2 bases at J, with 13 bases in the middle. Germline V gene lookup returns CDR1 MGHDK and CDR2 SYGVNS. CDR3: CASSEFLGGQETQYF. The CDR3 nucleotides read TGTGCCAGCAGTGAGTTTCTCGGGGGACAAGAGACCCAGTACTTC. Drawing the rest from reference TRBV25-1 and TRBJ2-5, the complete variable domain is EADIYQTPRYLVIGTGKKITLECSQTMGHDKMYWYQQDPGMELHLIHYSYGVNSTEKGDLSSESTVSRIRTEHFPLTLESARPSHTSQYLCASSEFLGGQETQYFGPGTRLLVL.

The rearrangement joins TRBV5-1 to TRBJ2-1; 7 positions match TRBD2. Trimming removed 5 bases from V and 0 bases from J; junction bases left unmatched: 8. The CDR3 is 16 residues long. Per the germline V gene, CDR1 is SGHRS and CDR2 is YFSETQ. The DNA for the CDR3 is TGCGCCAGCAGTCAAGCTAGCGGAAGCTCCTACAATGAGCAGTTCTTC. This encodes CASSQASGSSYNEQFF. The full variable domain, rest sourced from reference TRBV5-1 and TRBJ2-1, is KAGVTQTPRYLIKTRGQQVTLSCSPISGHRSVSWYQQTPGQGLQFLFEYFSETQRNKGNFPGRFSGRQFSNSRSEMNVSTLELGDSALYLCASSQASGSSYNEQFFGPGTRLTVL.

This clone was detected ten times or more. The chain carries TRBV6-4 and TRBJ1-2; 8 positions agree with TRBD1. The V and J ends lost 0 bases and 7 bases, in that order; junction bases with no gene match: 4. Germline lookup yields CDR1 MRHNA and CDR2 SNTAGT. This CDR3 spans 14 amino acids. The CDR3 reads CASSDSQGAGGYTF. The CDR3 DNA sequence: TGTGCCAGCAGTGACTCGCAGGGGGCGGGTGGCTACACCTTC.

The V and J genes are TRBV5-4 and TRBJ1-1; no reliable D call. Germline values: CDR1 SGHNT, CDR2 YYREEE (reference sequence). The CDR3 sequence is 15 residues long. Trimming removed 3 bases at V and 1 base at J, with 13 bases between. CDR3 nucleotides: TGTGCCAGCAGCTCCCCCGGCGGCGGGAACACTGAAGCTTTCTTT. This translates into CASSSPGGGNTEAFF.

This chain links TRBV3-1 (or the pseudogene TRBV3-2) with TRBJ1-5, with a weak D call TRBD1 (5 bases). The V gene lost 2 bases and the J gene lost 9 bases, with 11 bases spanning the gap. Germline V gene sequence: CDR1 LGHDT, CDR2 YNNKEL (reference sequence). This CDR3 is built from 13 residues. As DNA, the CDR3 is TGTGCCAGCAGCCAAAATATGGGGGGGCCCCAGCATTTT. Amino acid sequence: CASSQNMGGPQHF.

The genes are TRBV19 and TRBJ1-5; D unresolved. The length of the CDR3 is 13 residues. V was clipped by 8 bases and J by 1 base, with 9 bases between them. CDR1 is LNHDA and CDR2 is SQIVND in the germline V gene (reference sequence). Here the CDR3 DNA reads TGTGCCAGTGTTCGAGGGAGCAATCAGCCCCAGCATTTT. Translating gives CASVRGSNQPQHF. Full variable domain (outside the CDR3, taken from reference TRBV19 and TRBJ1-5): DGGITQSPKYLFRKEGQNVTLSCEQNLNHDAMYWYRQDPGQGLRLIYYSQIVNDFQKGDIAEGYSVSREKKESFPLTVTSAQKNPTAFYLCASVRGSNQPQHFGDGTRLSIL.

The genes are TRBV9 and TRBJ2-5; D ambiguous. The length of the CDR3 is 13 residues. Germline-derived CDR1 and CDR2 are SGDLS and YYNGEE. V gave up 2 bases and J gave up 5 bases, with 10 bases separating them. CDR3 in DNA: TGTGCCAGCAGCGTCCCCCCTCGGGAGACCCAGTACTTC. Its translation is CASSVPPRETQYF.

The rearrangement uses TRBV9 and TRBJ2-6; tentative D call: TRBD2 (6 bases). CDR1 and CDR2 (germline): SGDLS, YYNGEE. The CDR3 runs 18 residues. Trimming removed 0 bases at V and 4 bases at J, with 17 bases between. CDR3 protein: CASSVASGLGSGANVLTF. In DNA form, the CDR3 reads TGTGCCAGCAGCGTAGCCTCGGGACTGGGGTCGGGGGCCAACGTCCTGACTTTC.

This chain joins TRBV2 and TRBJ2-7, with 14 bases fitting TRBD2. With 7 bases clipped from V and 5 bases from J, the junction kept 10 bases outside the gene matches. The length of the CDR3 is 16 residues. From germline, CDR1 is SNHLY and CDR2 FYNNEI. In nucleotides, the CDR3 is TGTGCCAGCAATACGCCGGGACTAGCGGGAGCCGACGAGCAGTACTTC. It specifies CASNTPGLAGADEQYF.

The J gene is TRBJ1-5, the V gene TRBV28, with D perhaps matching TRBD1 (6 bases). CDR1 and CDR2 from the germline V gene are MDHEN and SYDVKM. V was cut by 5 bases and J by 3 bases, with 20 bases left in between. The length of the CDR3 is 17 residues. CDR3 loop: CASSPMGAGVLNQPQHF. CDR3 DNA: TGTGCCAGCAGTCCAATGGGGGCAGGGGTTCTCAATCAGCCCCAGCATTTT.

The chain is built from TRBV24-1 and TRBJ1-1; perhaps TRBD1 as D (6 bases). The germline gives CDR1 KGHDR, CDR2 SFDVKD. Trimming took 0 bases from V and 4 from J, leaving 11 bases between them. This CDR3 contains 15 residues. CDR3 DNA sequence: TGTGCCACCAGTGATTTGACAGGGATCGGCACTGAAGCTTTCTTT. Its protein is CATSDLTGIGTEAFF.

This clone was observed a handful of times. V usage is TRBV7-9 and J usage is TRBJ1-2; 7 bases are shared with TRBD1. The CDR3 totals 15 residues. Germline CDR1 reads SEHNR; CDR2 reads FQNEAQ (reference sequence). Trimming took 3 bases from V and 1 from J; bases not matched to a gene: 5. The CDR3 reads CASSLNRGDNYGYTF. The CDR3 nucleotides are TGTGCCAGCAGCTTGAACAGGGGTGATAACTATGGCTACACCTTC.

J is TRBJ2-7 and V is TRBV15; 9 nucleotides line up with TRBD1. J gave up 5 bases and V 3 bases, and 11 bases lay outside the gene matches. The germline CDR1 and CDR2 sequences are LNHNV and YYDKDF (reference sequence). This CDR3 is built from 16 residues. This chain's CDR3 is CATSRLPGQGWHEQYF. DNA for the CDR3: TGTGCCACCAGCAGGCTGCCGGGACAGGGTTGGCACGAGCAGTACTTC.

The chain uses TRBV2 and TRBJ2-5; TRBD2 aligns across 7 bases. This CDR3 is built from 12 residues. Looked up from germline, CDR1 is SNHLY and CDR2 is FYNNEI. V shed 5 bases, J shed 11 bases, and the junction held 8 bases outside the gene matches. The CDR3 nucleotides read TGTGCCAGCAGTATCCGGGACTACCGGCAGTACTTC. This encodes CASSIRDYRQYF.